A selection of T cell receptor beta chains follows, all from one sample in a study of T cell changes during pregnancy in multiple sclerosis. Only in-frame clones appear in the TCRdb table, and some are missing; sequencing was by immunoSEQ multiplex PCR. The sample holds around 60,000 clones, about 90% seen once. The sample consisted of peripheral blood, taken in the second trimester of pregnancy. The receptors were sampled from a female donor in good health, enrolled as a control in a pregnancy study. CDR3s include the opening cysteine and the closing phenylalanine or tryptophan. Fields, in order: V gene, J gene, D gene, clone size, CDR3 protein, CDR3 DNA. The D gene is left open where the match is weak. Size is stated for part of the rows, as once, few or many counts, or as a class when the clone is expanded.

v_gene: TRBV5-1
j_gene: TRBJ2-3
d_gene: NA
abundance: NA
CDR3aa: CASSLGGPAGTDTQYF
CDR3nt: TGCGCCAGCAGCTTGGGAGGTCCCGCAGGCACAGATACGCAGTATTTT

v_gene: TRBV9
j_gene: TRBJ2-1
d_gene: NA
abundance: once
CDR3aa: CASSPGLNPYNEQFF
CDR3nt: TGTGCCAGCAGCCCTGGCCTTAACCCTTACAATGAGCAGTTCTTC

v_gene: TRBV5-1
j_gene: TRBJ2-7
d_gene: TRBD1
abundance: NA
CDR3aa: CASRHGTGKLYEQYF
CDR3nt: TGCGCCAGCAGGCATGGGACAGGGAAACTCTACGAGCAGTACTTC

v_gene: TRBV28
j_gene: TRBJ2-2
d_gene: NA
abundance: NA
CDR3aa: CASSRYFWGNTGELFF
CDR3nt: TGTGCCAGCAGCCGGTACTTCTGGGGCAACACCGGGGAGCTGTTTTTT

v_gene: TRBV19
j_gene: TRBJ2-3
d_gene: NA
abundance: once
CDR3aa: CASSWQFTPTDTQYF
CDR3nt: TGTGCCAGTAGTTGGCAGTTTACCCCCACAGATACGCAGTATTTT

v_gene: TRBV5-1
j_gene: TRBJ1-2
d_gene: TRBD1
abundance: NA
CDR3aa: CASSGRQGLAFTNYGYTF
CDR3nt: TGCGCCAGCAGCGGCCGACAGGGCCTCGCCTTCACTAACTATGGCTACACCTTC

v_gene: TRBV11-3
j_gene: TRBJ2-2
d_gene: NA
abundance: NA
CDR3aa: CASSPNPTSLRGELFF
CDR3nt: TGTGCCAGCAGCCCGAACCCGACTAGTTTAAGAGGGGAGCTGTTTTTT

v_gene: TRBV19
j_gene: TRBJ2-3
d_gene: TRBD1
abundance: NA
CDR3aa: CATSRGLVDTQYF
CDR3nt: TGTGCCACCAGCAGGGGGCTTGTAGATACGCAGTATTTT

v_gene: TRBV4-1
j_gene: TRBJ2-1
d_gene: NA
abundance: NA
CDR3aa: CASSQDFQRSLYNEQFF
CDR3nt: TGCGCCAGCAGCCAAGATTTCCAGCGCTCACTCTACAATGAGCAGTTCTTC

v_gene: TRBV9
j_gene: TRBJ2-1
d_gene: TRBD2
abundance: NA
CDR3aa: CASSPTGGYYNEQFF
CDR3nt: TGTGCCAGCAGCCCCACCGGGGGGTACTACAATGAGCAGTTCTTC

v_gene: TRBV19
j_gene: TRBJ2-7
d_gene: TRBD2
abundance: NA
CDR3aa: CASKKTSGSYEQYF
CDR3nt: TGTGCCAGTAAAAAAACTAGCGGCTCCTACGAGCAGTACTTC

v_gene: TRBV5-6
j_gene: TRBJ2-7
d_gene: NA
abundance: NA
CDR3aa: CASSFFDRPYEQYF
CDR3nt: TGTGCCAGCAGCTTCTTTGACAGACCCTACGAGCAGTACTTC

v_gene: TRBV11-2
j_gene: TRBJ1-1
d_gene: TRBD1
abundance: NA
CDR3aa: CASARQGDTEAFF
CDR3nt: TGTGCCAGCGCGCGACAGGGGGACACTGAAGCTTTCTTT

v_gene: TRBV6-5
j_gene: TRBJ1-2
d_gene: TRBD1
abundance: NA
CDR3aa: CASSYQLTGGGGYTF
CDR3nt: TGTGCCAGCAGTTACCAACTAACAGGGGGCGGAGGCTACACCTTC

v_gene: TRBV29-1
j_gene: TRBJ2-3
d_gene: TRBD2
abundance: once
CDR3aa: CSVVASGRATDTQYF
CDR3nt: TGCAGCGTTGTCGCTAGCGGGAGGGCAACAGATACGCAGTATTTT

v_gene: TRBV11-2
j_gene: TRBJ2-3
d_gene: TRBD2
abundance: NA
CDR3aa: CASSLGSSGDTQYF
CDR3nt: TGTGCCAGCAGCTTAGGCTCTAGCGGGGATACGCAGTATTTT

v_gene: TRBV9
j_gene: TRBJ1-6
d_gene: NA
abundance: NA
CDR3aa: CASSATGSSYNSPLHF
CDR3nt: TGTGCCAGCAGCGCAACAGGGAGCTCCTATAATTCACCCCTCCACTTT